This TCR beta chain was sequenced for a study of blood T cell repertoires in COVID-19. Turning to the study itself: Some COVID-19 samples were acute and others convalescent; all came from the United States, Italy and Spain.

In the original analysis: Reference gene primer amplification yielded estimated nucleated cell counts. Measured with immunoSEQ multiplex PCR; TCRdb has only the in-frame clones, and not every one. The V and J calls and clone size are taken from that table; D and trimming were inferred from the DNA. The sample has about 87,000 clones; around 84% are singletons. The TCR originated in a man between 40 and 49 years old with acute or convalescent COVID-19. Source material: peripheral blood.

The CDR3 DNA reads TGTGCCAGCCACAACAATCAGCCCCAGCATTTT. This sequence encodes CASHNNQPQHF. V usage is TRBV6-5 and J usage is TRBJ1-5; D is ambiguous. The V gene lost 8 bases and the J gene lost 3 bases, with 5 bases spanning the gap. Per the germline V gene, CDR1 is MNHEY and CDR2 is SVGAGI. This CDR3 region has 11 residues.